This T cell receptor beta chain comes out of a study of T cell responses to AZD1222 COVID-19 vaccine. General study findings and limits: A mostly white British donor set with more females was recruited, and clonal diversity was possibly underestimated. It was only 6 or 7 AZD1222 recipients who were seropositive at baseline.

TCRdb keeps only in-frame clones here, not all; method: immunoSEQ multiplex PCR. This table holds a few hundred thousand clones, more than 80% found once. With respect to this clone: What it binds is not known.

The CDR3 covers 15 residues. V was shortened by 1 base and J by 2 bases, with 11 bases between the two germline ends. Germline lookup yields CDR1 MDHEN and CDR2 SYDVKM. Source: peripheral blood, taken on day 0 of AZD1222 vaccination. The chain is built from TRBV28 and TRBJ1-2; D may be TRBD1 (6 bases). This clonotype was sampled from an adult in good health. In DNA form, the CDR3 reads TGTGCCAGCAGTTTATTTACAGGGAGGAACTATGGCTACACCTTC. It encodes CASSLFTGRNYGYTF.